The present T cell receptor beta chain was sequenced within a study of blood T cell repertoires in COVID-19. The length of the CDR3 is 15 residues. CDR1 LGHDT and CDR2 YNNKEL come from the germline V gene (reference sequence). V lost 2 bases, J lost 5 bases, and 10 bases lay in between. Only in-frame clones appear in the TCRdb table, and some are missing; sequencing was by immunoSEQ multiplex PCR. The sample carries roughly 130,000 clones, roughly 84% recorded once. The J gene is TRBJ1-6, the V gene TRBV3-1 (or the pseudogene TRBV3-2); D call uncertain. The TCR sequence derives from a woman in her twenties or thirties who had recovered from COVID-19. The sequencing sample was made of PBMCs or T cells enriched from blood (not recorded which). As DNA, the CDR3 is TGTGCCAGCAGCCAATCCCGGGGAAATAATTCACCCCTCCACTTT. The encoded protein is CASSQSRGNNSPLHF.